What follows are 7 T cell receptor beta chains derived from one specimen sequenced in a study of cytomegalovirus exposure and HLA in healthy donors. It was with 60 Vbeta and 13 Jbeta primers that the PCR ran. The assay was immunoSEQ multiplex PCR, and TCRdb's table has in-frame clones only and misses some. The profile shows approximately 170,000 clones, roughly 77% of them singletons. The sequenced sample was PBMCs. Every receptor here comes from a male donor in good health and CMV-seronegative.

The rearrangement joins TRBV19 to TRBJ1-1, with D tentatively TRBD1 (6 bases). The CDR3 length is 13 residues. The V and J ends lost 7 bases and 2 bases respectively, with 11 bases between them. Germline V gives CDR1 LNHDA, CDR2 SQIVND (reference sequence). This chain's CDR3 is CASKTGVNTEAFF. DNA for the CDR3: TGTGCCAGTAAGACAGGAGTCAACACTGAAGCTTTCTTT.

The chain uses TRBV6-1 and TRBJ1-2, with D perhaps matching TRBD1 (6 bases). The germline V gene has CDR1 MNHNS and CDR2 SASEGT. V shed 2 bases and J shed 8 bases, with 9 bases lying between them. The CDR3 is 12 residues long. CDR3 sequence (DNA): TGTGCCAGCAGTGAACAGGGGTGGGGCTACACCTTC. It translates to CASSEQGWGYTF.

The chain employs TRBV11-2 and TRBJ2-2; 9 positions match TRBD2. This CDR3 has 17 residues. V was pared by 8 bases and J by 6 bases, with 16 bases of the junction left unmatched. The V gene's germline CDR1 is SGHAT and CDR2 FQNNGV. The CDR3 loop reads CASFGVAGGPFPGELFF. CDR3 in DNA: TGTGCCAGCTTTGGGGTCGCGGGGGGGCCATTCCCCGGGGAGCTGTTTTTT. Variable domain in full (rest from reference TRBV11-2 and TRBJ2-2): EAGVAQSPRYKIIEKRQSVAFWCNPISGHATLYWYQQILGQGPKLLIQFQNNGVVDDSQLPKDRFSAERLKGVDSTLKIQPAKLEDSAVYLCASFGVAGGPFPGELFFGEGSRLTVL.

Points on this clone: One junction end disagrees with the germline gene, perhaps due to a read error. The chain combines TRBV9 with TRBJ1-1; 8 bases align to TRBD1. CDR1 and CDR2 (germline): SGDLS, YYNGEE. The CDR3 is 15 amino acids. The CDR3 loop is CAGSVGQGGLTEAFF. The CDR3 nucleotides read TGTGCCGGCAGCGTAGGACAGGGCGGACTCACTGAAGCTTTCTTT.

The V gene is TRBV6-5, the J gene TRBJ1-5, with 10 positions matching TRBD1. The CDR3 extends over 13 amino acids. Germline V gene sequence: CDR1 MNHEY, CDR2 SVGAGI. V gave up 6 bases and J gave up 7 bases; unmatched junction bases: 3. The CDR3 sequence is CASRTGGGQPQHF. CDR3 nucleotides: TGTGCCAGCAGGACAGGGGGCGGGCAGCCCCAGCATTTT.

CDR3 sequence reads: CASSFGTSGRNEQFF. In nucleotides, the CDR3 is TGTGCCAGCAGCTTTGGGACTAGCGGGAGGAATGAGCAGTTCTTC. This chain connects TRBV13 to TRBJ2-1; 15 bases align to TRBD2. V lost 3 bases, J lost 7 bases, and 1 base stayed unmatched. The CDR3 runs 15 residues. Looked up from germline, CDR1 is PRHDT and CDR2 is FYEKMQ (reference sequence).

The DNA of the CDR3 is TGTGCCAGCAGTGAGTGGGAGGGGTGGGGCTACACCTTC. The encoded protein is CASSEWEGWGYTF. The genes are TRBV25-1 and TRBJ1-2; TRBD1 is a possible D gene (5 bases). Between the trimmed V and J ends, which lost 3 bases and 8 bases, there was a span of 13 bases. The CDR3 length is 13 residues. CDR1 and CDR2 (germline): MGHDK, SYGVNS.